This T cell receptor (beta chain) was obtained from a study of blood T cells in healthy people across ages. Next came a second PCR, run for about 6 to 12 cycles, which used a sample-barcoded 5' primer along with a J-beta primer mix. Every cDNA molecule bore a tag from a template-switch adaptor containing 12 random nucleotides. Each CDR3 protein gets one entry after TCRdb re-called the 5' RACE reads with MiXCR. The table lists 800,000 to 950,000 distinct CDR3 sequences, roughly 50% of them singletons, with over 10% in the top ten. With regard to this clonotype: As yet, its antigen is unknown.

Findings and caveats of the study: It was held that the diversity estimates obtained from one million T cells were underestimates. There was a strong correlation between TCR beta diversity and naive T cell percentage.

The V gene lost 0 bases and the J gene lost 1 base, with 3 bases spanning the gap. The CDR3 spans 13 residues. The germline gives CDR1 LGHDT, CDR2 YNNKEL (reference sequence). Each donor was a healthy Caucasian individual from Russia, aged about 6 to 95. The chain couples TRBV3-1 to TRBJ1-1, with D unresolved. The clonotype originates from a young man in good health. Sequenced material: blood. The CDR3 reads CASSQEANTEAFF. The CDR3 nucleotides read TGTGCCAGCAGCCAAGAGGCGAACACTGAAGCTTTCTTT. Variable domain in full (rest from reference TRBV3-1 and TRBJ1-1): DTAVSQTPKYLVTQMGNDKSIKCEQNLGHDTMYWYKQDSKKFLKIMFSYNNKELIINETVPNRFSPKSPDKAHLNLHINSLELGDSAVYFCASSQEANTEAFFGQGTRLTVV.